These 10 T cell receptor beta chains were all obtained from the same sample, sequenced in a study of blood T cell repertoires in COVID-19. Sequencing used immunoSEQ multiplex PCR; TCRdb keeps in-frame clones, though not all of them. Seen here are 220,000 or so clones, around 83% observed once, and the top ten hold 1.3%. The source material was PBMCs or T cells enriched from blood (not recorded which). The receptors originated from a woman aged 40 to 50 with acute COVID-19.

The chain couples TRBV15 to TRBJ2-7, with TRBD2 identical over 7 bases. This CDR3 region has 14 residues. Germline values: CDR1 LNHNV, CDR2 YYDKDF (reference sequence). The J segment lost 6 bases and the V segment lost 1 base, leaving 6 bases of the junction unmatched. Here the CDR3 reads CATSRARGGVEQYF. CDR3 DNA: TGTGCCACCAGCAGAGCCCGTGGGGGGGTCGAGCAGTACTTC.

The genes are TRBV6-1 and TRBJ2-3, with TRBD2 matching over 8 bases. This CDR3 comprises 15 residues. Germline V CDR1 and CDR2: MNHNS, SASEGT. The V and J ends lost 1 base and 4 bases, in that order; junction bases with no gene match: 4. For the CDR3, the DNA is TGTGCCAGCAGTGAAGGCGCGGGAGGATCAGATACGCAGTATTTT. Protein sequence: CASSEGAGGSDTQYF.

This clone was detected only a few times. Other DNA sequences in the same sample also yield this CDR3. This sequence joins TRBV3-1 (or the pseudogene TRBV3-2) and TRBJ1-5; D remains ambiguous. The CDR3 covers 13 residues. Trimming left V 0 bases short and J 7 bases short, with 7 bases between. The germline CDR1 and CDR2 sequences are LGHDT and YNNKEL (reference sequence). CDR3 sequence: CASSQDRGQPQHF. The CDR3 nucleotides are TGTGCCAGCAGCCAAGATAGAGGGCAGCCCCAGCATTTT.

The chain recombines TRBV5-4 with TRBJ2-7, with TRBD1 identical over 12 bases. In germline, CDR1 is SGHNT, CDR2 YYREEE (reference sequence). This CDR3 has 15 residues. Germline trimming cut 4 bases from V and 9 bases from J; bases unmatched to any gene: 11. The CDR3 DNA sequence: TGTGCCAGCAGCGCAGGGGGGACAGGGGGCGTCAGGCAGTACTTC. Translating gives CASSAGGTGGVRQYF. The whole variable domain, filled in from reference TRBV5-4 and TRBJ2-7, reads ETGVTQSPTHLIKTRGQQVTLRCSSQSGHNTVSWYQQALGQGPQFIFQYYREEENGRGNFPPRFSGLQFPNYSSELNVNALELDDSALYLCASSAGGTGGVRQYFGPGTRLTVT.

Written as DNA, the CDR3 is TGTGCCAGCAGCTTGTACACTCTAGGGGGCAATGAGCAGTTCTTC. This translates into CASSLYTLGGNEQFF. V gene TRBV11-2 combines with J gene TRBJ2-1, with a tentative D call TRBD1 (6 bases). Germline CDR1 SGHAT, CDR2 FQNNGV. This CDR3 has 15 amino acids. V lost 3 bases, J lost 6 bases, and 15 bases lay in between.

This rearrangement joins TRBV15 to TRBJ2-2, with D perhaps TRBD1 (6 bases). CDR1 and CDR2 (germline): LNHNV, YYDKDF (reference sequence). The CDR3 totals 15 residues. The V gene lost 1 base and the J gene lost 6 bases, with 12 bases spanning the gap. The CDR3 DNA reads TGTGCCACCAGCAGAGGGGGGACAAGGTCCGGGGAGCTGTTTTTT. This codes for CATSRGGTRSGELFF.

V usage is TRBV19 and J usage is TRBJ2-7, with 7 nucleotides matching TRBD1. Germline V gene data show CDR1 as LNHDA and CDR2 as SQIVND (reference sequence). The CDR3 has 13 amino acids. J gave up 6 bases and V 5 bases, and 7 bases lay outside the gene matches. The CDR3 loop is CASSPGQVPEQYF. The CDR3 DNA reads as TGTGCCAGTAGTCCTGGACAGGTACCCGAGCAGTACTTC.

The chain has TRBV27 and TRBJ2-1; a possible D gene is TRBD1 (6 bases). Trimming removed 8 bases at V and 6 bases at J, with 26 bases between. This CDR3 has 17 amino acids. Looked up from germline, CDR1 is MNHEY and CDR2 is SMNVEV (reference sequence). As DNA, the CDR3 is TGTGCCAGCTCCTCTGGCCTGGGGGCCCCCCGGGGCAATGAGCAGTTCTTC. Translated, it gives CASSSGLGAPRGNEQFF.

J is TRBJ2-3 and V is TRBV7-9; D is possibly TRBD2 (5 bases). CDR1 is SEHNR, CDR2 FQNEAQ, per germline (reference sequence). V lost 0 bases, J lost 6 bases, and 25 bases lay in between. The CDR3 totals 19 residues. The CDR3 sequence: CASSLAIRPGGRRADTQYF. DNA of the CDR3: TGTGCCAGCAGCTTAGCGATCCGGCCCGGAGGCAGACGAGCGGATACGCAGTATTTT.

The V and J genes are TRBV11-3 and TRBJ1-5, with a possible D match to TRBD1 (5 bases). This CDR3 contains 16 residues. V shed 0 bases and J shed 5 bases, with 14 bases lying between them. Germline-derived CDR1 and CDR2 are SGHNT and YENEEA. The DNA of the CDR3 is TGTGCCAGCAGCTTAGAAGGGGTCAGGGCTCATCAGCCCCAGCATTTT. It specifies CASSLEGVRAHQPQHF.